The 11 T cell receptor beta chains below all came from one sample that was sequenced in a study of blood T cell repertoires in COVID-19. TCRdb keeps only in-frame clones here, not all; method: immunoSEQ multiplex PCR. The profile shows over 55,000 clones, roughly 80% of them singletons. Sequencing was carried out using peripheral blood. The receptors derive from a woman at least 80 years old with acute or convalescent COVID-19.

The rearrangement uses TRBV5-1 and TRBJ2-3, with 11 bases fitting TRBD2. V shed 1 base, J shed 2 bases, and the junction held 6 bases outside the gene matches. This CDR3 is 17 amino acids long. Germline CDR1 reads SGHRS; CDR2 reads YFSETQ. The CDR3 nucleotides are TGCGCCAGCAGCTTGTCTTCTAGCGGGAGGTACACAGATACGCAGTATTTT. This sequence encodes CASSLSSSGRYTDTQYF.

This chain links TRBV5-1 with TRBJ1-4; D perhaps matches TRBD1 (6 bases). Germline assignment: CDR1 SGHRS and CDR2 YFSETQ. The CDR3 contains 16 residues. V was clipped by 4 bases and J by 0 bases, with 13 bases between them. Written as DNA, the CDR3 is TGCGCCAGCAGCCAACAGGGATCTTCAACTAATGAAAAACTGTTTTTT. Translating gives CASSQQGSSTNEKLFF.

The V call is TRBV3-1 (or the pseudogene TRBV3-2), the J call TRBJ2-5; 12 bases match TRBD2. The ends lost 4 bases at V and 4 bases at J; junction bases unmatched: 13. Germline CDR1 reads LGHDT; CDR2 reads YNNKEL (reference sequence). This CDR3 region has 18 residues. The CDR3 nucleotides are TGTGCCAGCAGCCGAAGCCCGACTAGCGGGAGTTATCGAGAGACCCAGTACTTC. Translating gives CASSRSPTSGSYRETQYF.

This chain connects TRBV29-1 to TRBJ2-7, with TRBD2 matching over 13 bases. The CDR3 has 14 residues. Germline assignment: CDR1 SQVTM and CDR2 ANQGSEA. V lost 0 bases to trimming and J lost 4 bases; unmatched junction nucleotides: 0. CDR3 DNA sequence: TGCAGCGTTGAAGAACTAGCGGGAGGGTACGAGCAGTACTTC. Protein: CSVEELAGGYEQYF.

The chain has TRBV7-2 and TRBJ2-1; 9 bases are a match to TRBD2. The CDR3 contains 15 residues. The germline V gene has CDR1 SGHTA and CDR2 FQGNSA. V lost 1 base, J lost 4 bases, and 2 bases stayed unmatched. CDR3 residues: CASSLGLAGYNEQFF. The CDR3 nucleotides read TGTGCCAGCAGCTTAGGGCTAGCGGGATACAATGAGCAGTTCTTC.

V gene TRBV15 combines with J gene TRBJ2-2; TRBD2 matches at 9 bases. This CDR3 is 17 amino acids long. From germline, CDR1 is LNHNV and CDR2 YYDKDF (reference sequence). V shed 3 bases, J shed 1 base, and the junction held 6 bases outside the gene matches. CDR3 sequence: CATSSGGRALNTGELFF. DNA for the CDR3: TGTGCCACCAGCAGTGGCGGGAGGGCCCTGAACACCGGGGAGCTGTTTTTT. The whole variable domain, remainder taken from reference TRBV15 and TRBJ2-2, is DAMVIQNPRYQVTQFGKPVTLSCSQTLNHNVMYWYQQKSSQAPKLLFHYYDKDFNNEADTPDNFQSRRPNTSFCFLDIRSPGLGDTAMYLCATSSGGRALNTGELFFGEGSRLTVL.

The chain combines TRBV2 with TRBJ2-3; D unclear. Germline values: CDR1 SNHLY, CDR2 FYNNEI. Trimming cost V 1 base and J 1 base, with 9 bases left between them. CDR3 length equals 15 residues. CDR3 nucleotides: TGTGCCAGCAGTGAAGTCCGTTCCCGCACAGATACGCAGTATTTT. As protein: CASSEVRSRTDTQYF.

This clone was detected only once. This chain joins TRBV29-1 and TRBJ2-7; 11 nucleotides align to TRBD1. V was clipped by 3 bases and J by 7 bases; unmatched bases: 5. The CDR3 is 13 residues long. Germline CDR1 and CDR2: SQVTM and ANQGSEA. CDR3 coding DNA: TGCAGCGTTGAGGACAGGGGGCTGGGGGAGCAGTACTTC. Protein sequence: CSVEDRGLGEQYF.

This chain links TRBV10-1 with TRBJ2-5, with 7 bases lining up with TRBD1. The length of the CDR3 is 12 residues. Germline CDR1 is WNHNN and CDR2 is SYGVQD (reference sequence). The V segment lost 6 bases and the J segment 5 bases; nucleotides outside the gene matches: 3. The CDR3 bases are TGCGCCAGCAGGGACAGGAGGGAGACCCAGTACTTC. It encodes CASRDRRETQYF.

The V gene is TRBV19, the J gene TRBJ1-2; D is undetermined. CDR1 is LNHDA, CDR2 SQIVND, per germline (reference sequence). Trimming removed 6 bases from V and 5 bases from J, with 13 bases in between. The CDR3 consists of 13 residues. The CDR3 is CASSLGPGYGYTF. Here the CDR3 DNA reads TGTGCCAGTAGCCTAGGCCCGGGATATGGCTACACCTTC.

The sample holds one count of this clone. The CDR3 sequence: CASSQDFTGVNTEAFF. The CDR3 DNA reads TGTGCCAGCAGCCAAGACTTTACCGGGGTAAACACTGAAGCTTTCTTT. J is TRBJ1-1 and V is TRBV3-1 (or the pseudogene TRBV3-2), with unresolved D. CDR1 and CDR2 from the germline V gene are LGHDT and YNNKEL (reference sequence). The CDR3 runs to 16 residues. V lost 0 bases, J lost 2 bases, and 13 bases lay in between.